One and the same sample provided the 20 T cell receptor beta chains below, sequenced in a study of cytomegalovirus exposure and HLA in healthy donors. Primers: 60 Vbeta forward and 13 Jbeta reverse. Libraries were prepared by immunoSEQ multiplex PCR; TCRdb keeps only in-frame clonotypes and omits some of them. The sample holds about 150,000 clones, 79% seen once. The sequencing input was PBMCs. The source of these receptors is a man between 45 and 60 years old in good health and CMV-seropositive.

V is TRBV27 and J is TRBJ2-3, with TRBD2 as a possible D gene (5 bases). CDR1 is MNHEY, CDR2 SMNVEV, per germline (reference sequence). This CDR3 has 13 amino acids. Trimming took off 8 bases at V and 4 bases at J, with 13 bases between the two ends. The CDR3 sequence is CASRTAGADTQYF. The CDR3 DNA sequence: TGTGCCAGCCGCACGGCCGGGGCAGATACGCAGTATTTT.

The rearrangement links TRBV9 to TRBJ2-1; D is perhaps TRBD2 (7 bases). CDR3 length: 14 residues. The V end was cut by 7 bases, the J end by 8 bases, with 19 bases between. Germline CDR1 is SGDLS and CDR2 is YYNGEE. The DNA for the CDR3 is TGTGCCAGCGGGGGGGCGGGAGCTATCTATGAGCAGTTCTTC. The encoded protein is CASGGAGAIYEQFF. Using reference TRBV9 and TRBJ2-1 for the parts outside the CDR3, the full variable domain is DSGVTQTPKHLITATGQRVTLRCSPRSGDLSVYWYQQSLDQGLQFLIQYYNGEERAKGNILERFSAQQFPDLHSELNLSSLELGDSALYFCASGGAGAIYEQFFGPGTRLTVL.

Turning to this clone: Mismatch with germline at one junction end may stem from a read error. This chain uses TRBV7-9 with TRBJ1-1; D remains ambiguous. The CDR3 has 12 amino acids. The germline V gene has CDR1 SEHNR and CDR2 FQNEAQ (reference sequence). The CDR3 nucleotides are TGTTCCAGCAGCTTTAGTGCCACTGAAGCTTTCTTT. This encodes CSSSFSATEAFF.

The chain joins TRBV7-8 to TRBJ2-1; TRBD2 might be the D (6 bases). From germline, CDR1 is SGHVS and CDR2 FQNEAQ. V shed 5 bases and J shed 0 bases, with 17 bases lying between them. The CDR3 runs to 17 residues. The CDR3 nucleotides are TGTGCCAGCAGCCCGGACGGCGGGATAAGCTCCTACAATGAGCAGTTCTTC. Its protein is CASSPDGGISSYNEQFF.

The V and J genes are TRBV5-1 and TRBJ1-3; D not resolved. The CDR3 sequence is 15 residues long. Germline values: CDR1 SGHRS, CDR2 YFSETQ. The V and J ends lost 4 bases and 0 bases respectively, with 11 bases between them. CDR3 loop: CASSEDLNSGNTIYF. The CDR3 DNA follows: TGCGCCAGCAGCGAGGACTTAAACTCTGGAAACACCATATATTTT.

The V call is TRBV4-1, the J call TRBJ1-4, with 11 bases fitting TRBD1. Germline V gene data show CDR1 as MGHRA and CDR2 as YSYEKL. The CDR3 contains 15 residues. V lost 3 bases, J lost 10 bases, and 7 bases stayed unmatched. The CDR3 protein is CASSQDRGLFLKLFF. CDR3 nucleotide sequence: TGCGCCAGCAGCCAGGACAGGGGGCTTTTCTTAAAACTGTTTTTT.

The rearrangement joins TRBV28 to TRBJ1-5, with D perhaps matching TRBD1 (6 bases). Trimming took 3 bases from V and 2 from J, leaving 8 bases between them. Germline values: CDR1 MDHEN, CDR2 SYDVKM. There are 14 residues in the CDR3. CDR3 amino acids: CASSFGQRNQPQHF. The CDR3 nucleotides are TGTGCCAGCAGTTTTGGACAGCGCAATCAGCCCCAGCATTTT.

About this clone itself: The identical CDR3 is also encoded by other nucleotide sequences in the sample. The chain combines TRBV7-8 with TRBJ2-7; D not resolved. V dropped 5 bases and J dropped 6 bases, with 14 bases sitting between them. Germline CDR1 reads SGHVS; CDR2 reads FQNEAQ. The CDR3 consists of 13 residues. The CDR3 DNA sequence: TGTGCCAGCAGCACGACGAGGCAGTCCGAGCAGTACTTC. It codes for CASSTTRQSEQYF.

This chain uses TRBV5-4 with TRBJ2-1, with 8 bases fitting TRBD1. The CDR3 is 16 amino acids. CDR1 is SGHNT, CDR2 YYREEE, per germline (reference sequence). Trimming removed 2 bases from V and 6 bases from J; junction bases left unmatched: 10. CDR3 sequence: CASSFQVGQERNEQFF. Here the CDR3 DNA reads TGTGCCAGCAGCTTCCAAGTGGGACAGGAGCGCAATGAGCAGTTCTTC.

J is TRBJ2-5 and V is TRBV15; tentatively, D is TRBD2 (6 bases). CDR3 size: 17 residues. V was clipped by 3 bases and J by 1 base, with 18 bases between them. The germline gives CDR1 LNHNV, CDR2 YYDKDF (reference sequence). The CDR3 is CATSSVYGQRVQETQYF. The CDR3 coding sequence is TGTGCCACCAGCAGCGTCTATGGCCAGCGGGTCCAAGAGACCCAGTACTTC.

V usage is TRBV28 and J usage is TRBJ2-3; D unclear. Trimming removed 1 base at V and 2 bases at J, with 10 bases between. This CDR3 has 15 residues. Germline-derived CDR1 and CDR2 are MDHEN and SYDVKM. CDR3 nucleotides: TGTGCCAGCAGTTTATCGTGGCGGAACACAGATACGCAGTATTTT. Translation: CASSLSWRNTDTQYF.

The J gene is TRBJ2-7, the V gene TRBV27, with 8 nucleotides matching TRBD2. CDR3 length equals 14 residues. V lost 5 bases, J lost 3 bases, and 6 bases stayed unmatched. Germline values: CDR1 MNHEY, CDR2 SMNVEV (reference sequence). The CDR3 DNA follows: TGTGCCAGCAGTCTGACTAGCGACCACTACGAGCAGTACTTC. Translation gives CASSLTSDHYEQYF.

The gene calls are TRBV28 and TRBJ1-2, with 9 bases fitting TRBD1. The CDR3 has 13 amino acids. The V segment lost 6 bases and the J segment 7 bases; nucleotides outside the gene matches: 6. Germline CDR1 reads MDHEN; CDR2 reads SYDVKM. The CDR3 loop reads CASRGDREGGYTF. As DNA, the CDR3 is TGTGCCAGCAGAGGGGACAGGGAGGGTGGCTACACCTTC.

The rearrangement joins TRBV2 to TRBJ2-1, with 7 positions matching TRBD1. V was pared by 1 base and J by 0 bases, with 6 bases of the junction left unmatched. The CDR3 is 17 residues long. CDR1 and CDR2 from the germline V gene are SNHLY and FYNNEI. The CDR3: CASSEVTGASSYNEQFF. In nucleotides, the CDR3 is TGTGCCAGCAGTGAAGTCACAGGGGCAAGCTCCTACAATGAGCAGTTCTTC.

The V gene is TRBV11-2, the J gene TRBJ2-1; 15 bases are a match to TRBD2. The CDR3 spans 18 residues. V lost 4 bases and J lost 4; bases outside the gene matches: 8. Germline CDR1 is SGHAT and CDR2 is FQNNGV. CDR3 nucleotide sequence: TGTGCCAGCAGCTCCGGACTAGCGGGAGGGCCCAGGTACAATGAGCAGTTCTTC. This translates into CASSSGLAGGPRYNEQFF.

J is TRBJ1-3 and V is TRBV21-1. TRBV21-1 is annotated as a pseudogene. The CDR3 spans 15 residues. The CDR3, as DNA: TGTGCCAGCAGCAAAGAGAAGCCGGGGGGAAACACCATATATTTT. Its translation: CASSKEKPGGNTIYF.

This clone was recorded only once. V is TRBV6-5 and J is TRBJ1-1, with a possible D match to TRBD1 (6 bases). Germline V gene lookup returns CDR1 MNHEY and CDR2 SVGAGI. The CDR3 has 12 amino acids. The germline V and J ends were trimmed by 10 bases and 11 bases, with 20 bases remaining between them. The CDR3 sequence is CATQRTGMGAFF. CDR3 in DNA: TGTGCCACCCAGAGAACAGGGATGGGGGCTTTCTTT.

J is TRBJ2-1 and V is TRBV28; weak D call: TRBD2 (8 bases). CDR3 length: 14 amino acids. CDR1 and CDR2 (germline): MDHEN, SYDVKM. V dropped 7 bases and J dropped 4 bases, with 14 bases sitting between them. The CDR3 bases are TGTGCCAGCACCATAGCGGGACAGTACAATGAGCAGTTCTTC. Translation: CASTIAGQYNEQFF.

The chain employs TRBV2 and TRBJ2-7; tentative D call: TRBD2 (6 bases). Germline lookup yields CDR1 SNHLY and CDR2 FYNNEI. Trimming removed 6 bases from V and 0 bases from J, with 12 bases in between. This CDR3 has 14 amino acids. In DNA, the CDR3 is TGTGCCAGCAGCCAACAGCGGGCCTCCTACGAGCAGTACTTC. Its protein product is CASSQQRASYEQYF.

This chain joins TRBV28 and TRBJ1-5, with D perhaps matching TRBD1 (5 bases). Germline V lookup: CDR1 MDHEN, CDR2 SYDVKM. The V gene lost 2 bases and the J gene lost 9 bases, with 14 bases spanning the gap. This CDR3 contains 14 residues. CDR3 residues: CASSLAGPETPQHF. The CDR3 region has the DNA TGTGCCAGCAGTTTAGCGGGACCCGAGACGCCCCAGCATTTT.